This T cell receptor (beta chain) derives from a study of CD8 T cells in ankylosing spondylitis. V lost 2 bases and J 8 bases, leaving 10 bases between the germline ends. CDR1 and CDR2 from the germline V gene are MNHEY and SMNVEV (reference sequence). The CDR3 spans 13 residues. MiXCR, applied by TCRdb to the 5' RACE reads, yields one record per CDR3 protein. Of some 180,000 distinct CDR3 sequences in the sample, about 20% were seen once. This clonotype was counted ten times or more. The TCR was taken from a male donor aged 5 to 30 with ankylosing spondylitis or in good health (not recorded which). Sequencing input: blood, either unsorted or a sorted T cell fraction (not recorded which). The rearrangement uses TRBV27 and TRBJ2-1, with D possibly TRBD2 on 7 matching bases. Here the CDR3 DNA reads TGTGCCAGCAGTTTAAGGGGGGGCGATGAGCAGTTCTTC. Encoded protein: CASSLRGGDEQFF.